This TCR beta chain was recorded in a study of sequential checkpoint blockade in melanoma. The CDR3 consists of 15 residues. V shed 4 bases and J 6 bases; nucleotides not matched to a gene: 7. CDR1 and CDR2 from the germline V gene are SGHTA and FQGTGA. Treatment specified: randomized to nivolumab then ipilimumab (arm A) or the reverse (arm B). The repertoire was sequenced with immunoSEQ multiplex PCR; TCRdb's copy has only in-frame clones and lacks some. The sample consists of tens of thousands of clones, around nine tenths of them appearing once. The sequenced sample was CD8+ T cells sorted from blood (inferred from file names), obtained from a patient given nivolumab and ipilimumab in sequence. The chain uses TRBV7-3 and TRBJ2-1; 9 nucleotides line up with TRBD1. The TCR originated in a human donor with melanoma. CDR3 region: CASSSGTGLSNEQFF. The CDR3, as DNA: TGTGCCAGCAGCTCCGGGACAGGGCTTTCCAATGAGCAGTTCTTC.